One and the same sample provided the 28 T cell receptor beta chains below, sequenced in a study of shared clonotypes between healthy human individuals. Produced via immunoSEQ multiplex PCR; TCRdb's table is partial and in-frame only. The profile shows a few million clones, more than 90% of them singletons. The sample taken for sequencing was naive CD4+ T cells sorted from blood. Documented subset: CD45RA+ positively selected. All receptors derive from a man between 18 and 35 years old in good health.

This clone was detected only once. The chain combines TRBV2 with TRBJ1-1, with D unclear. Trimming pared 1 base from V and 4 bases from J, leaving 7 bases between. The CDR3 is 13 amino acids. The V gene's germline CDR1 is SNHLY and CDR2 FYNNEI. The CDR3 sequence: CASSEGASTEAFF. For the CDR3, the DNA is TGTGCCAGCAGTGAAGGGGCCTCCACTGAAGCTTTCTTT.

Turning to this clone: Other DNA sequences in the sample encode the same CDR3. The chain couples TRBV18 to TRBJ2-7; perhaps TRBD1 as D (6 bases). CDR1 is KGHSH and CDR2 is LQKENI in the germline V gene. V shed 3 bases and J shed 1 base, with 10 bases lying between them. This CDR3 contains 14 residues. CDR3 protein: CASSPGTSSYEQYF. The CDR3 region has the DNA TGTGCCAGCTCACCTGGGACATCTTCCTACGAGCAGTACTTC.

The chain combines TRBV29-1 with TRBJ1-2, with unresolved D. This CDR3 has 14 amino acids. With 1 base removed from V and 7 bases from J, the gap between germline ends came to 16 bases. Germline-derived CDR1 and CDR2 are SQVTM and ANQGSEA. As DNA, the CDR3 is TGCAGCGTTGAAGGAGGAGGATCGGGGTCTGGCTACACCTTC. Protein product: CSVEGGGSGSGYTF.

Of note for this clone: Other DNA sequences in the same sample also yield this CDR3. CDR3 bases: TGTGCCAGCAGGGCCGGGACTAGCGGGTACAATGAGCAGTTCTTC. Translated: CASRAGTSGYNEQFF. The J gene is TRBJ2-1, the V gene TRBV6-5; 12 bases agree with TRBD2. V trimming: 6 bases; J trimming: 4 bases; junction bases outside the gene matches: 4. The CDR3 contains 15 residues. Germline lookup yields CDR1 MNHEY and CDR2 SVGAGI.

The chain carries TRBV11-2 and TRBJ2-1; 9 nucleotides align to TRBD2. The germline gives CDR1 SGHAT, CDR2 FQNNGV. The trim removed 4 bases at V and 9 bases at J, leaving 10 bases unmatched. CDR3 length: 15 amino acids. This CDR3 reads CASSWTSVLTGEQFF. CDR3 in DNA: TGTGCCAGCAGCTGGACTAGCGTCCTCACTGGTGAGCAGTTCTTC.

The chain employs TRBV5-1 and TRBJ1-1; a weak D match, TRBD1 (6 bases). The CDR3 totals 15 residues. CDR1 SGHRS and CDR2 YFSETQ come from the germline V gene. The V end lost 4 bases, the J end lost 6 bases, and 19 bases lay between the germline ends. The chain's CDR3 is CASSGRTGGWSEAFF. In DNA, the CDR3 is TGCGCCAGCAGCGGGCGGACGGGGGGCTGGTCTGAAGCTTTCTTT.

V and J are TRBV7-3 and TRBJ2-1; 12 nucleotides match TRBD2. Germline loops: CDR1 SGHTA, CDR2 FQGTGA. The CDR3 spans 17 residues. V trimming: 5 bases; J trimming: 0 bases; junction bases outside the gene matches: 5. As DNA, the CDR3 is TGTGCCAGCAGCCTCCTAGCGGGGGGGCCCTCCTACAATGAGCAGTTCTTC. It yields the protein CASSLLAGGPSYNEQFF.

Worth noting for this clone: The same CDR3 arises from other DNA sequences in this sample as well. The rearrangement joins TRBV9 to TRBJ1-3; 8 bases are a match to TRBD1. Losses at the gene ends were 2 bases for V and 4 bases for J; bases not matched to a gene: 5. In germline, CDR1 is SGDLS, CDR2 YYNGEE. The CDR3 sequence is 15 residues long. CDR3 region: CASSVQGAGGNTIYF. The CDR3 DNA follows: TGTGCCAGCAGCGTCCAGGGGGCGGGCGGAAACACCATATATTTT.

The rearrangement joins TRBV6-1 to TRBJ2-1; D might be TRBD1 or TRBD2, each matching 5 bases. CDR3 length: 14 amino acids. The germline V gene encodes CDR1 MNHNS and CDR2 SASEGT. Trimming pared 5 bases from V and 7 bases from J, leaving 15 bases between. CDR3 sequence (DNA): TGTGCCAGCAGTTTTGGGGGAGTACAGAATGAGCAGTTCTTC. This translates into CASSFGGVQNEQFF.

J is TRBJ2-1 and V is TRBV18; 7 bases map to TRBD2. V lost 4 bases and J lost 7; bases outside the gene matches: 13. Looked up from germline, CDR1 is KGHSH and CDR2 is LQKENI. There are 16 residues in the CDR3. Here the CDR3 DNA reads TGTGCCAGCTCACGAACGGGGGGTCCGGTGAGGAATGAGCAGTTCTTC. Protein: CASSRTGGPVRNEQFF.

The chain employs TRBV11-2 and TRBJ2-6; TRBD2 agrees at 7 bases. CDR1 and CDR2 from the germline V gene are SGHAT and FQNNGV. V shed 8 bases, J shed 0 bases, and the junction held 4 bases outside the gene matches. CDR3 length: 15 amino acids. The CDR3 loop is CASSWGGSGANVLTF. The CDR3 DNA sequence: TGTGCCAGCTCCTGGGGGGGCTCTGGGGCCAACGTCCTGACTTTC.

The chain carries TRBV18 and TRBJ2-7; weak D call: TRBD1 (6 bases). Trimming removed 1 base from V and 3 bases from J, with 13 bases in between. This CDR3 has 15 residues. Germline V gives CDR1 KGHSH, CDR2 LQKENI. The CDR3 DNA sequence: TGTGCCAGCTCACCACGTCTGACAGGAAACTACGAGCAGTACTTC. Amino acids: CASSPRLTGNYEQYF.

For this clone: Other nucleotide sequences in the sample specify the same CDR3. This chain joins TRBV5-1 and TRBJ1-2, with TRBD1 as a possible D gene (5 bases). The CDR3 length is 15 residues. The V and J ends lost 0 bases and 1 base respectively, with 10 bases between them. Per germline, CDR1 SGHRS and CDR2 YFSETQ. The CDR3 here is CASSLVAGSNYGYTF. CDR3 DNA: TGCGCCAGCAGCTTGGTGGCAGGGAGTAACTATGGCTACACCTTC.

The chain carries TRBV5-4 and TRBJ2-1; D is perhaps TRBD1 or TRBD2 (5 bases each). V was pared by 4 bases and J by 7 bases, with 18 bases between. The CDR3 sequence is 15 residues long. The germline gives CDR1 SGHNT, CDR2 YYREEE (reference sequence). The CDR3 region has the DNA TGTGCCAGCAGCCAAGGGGTGAGCGGTCCAAATGAGCAGTTCTTC. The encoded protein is CASSQGVSGPNEQFF.

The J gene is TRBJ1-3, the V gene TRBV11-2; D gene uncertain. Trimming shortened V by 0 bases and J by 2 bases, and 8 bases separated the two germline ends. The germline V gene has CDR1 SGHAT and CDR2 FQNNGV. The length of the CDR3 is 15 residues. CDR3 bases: TGTGCCAGCAGCTTAGATCTGCCGACTGGAAACACCATATATTTT. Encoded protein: CASSLDLPTGNTIYF.

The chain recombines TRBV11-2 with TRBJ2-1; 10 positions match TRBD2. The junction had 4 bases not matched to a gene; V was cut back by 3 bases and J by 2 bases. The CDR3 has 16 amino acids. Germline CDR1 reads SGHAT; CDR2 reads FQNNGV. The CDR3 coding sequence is TGTGCCAGCAGCTTTACCACTAGCGGGGCCTACAATGAGCAGTTCTTC. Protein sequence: CASSFTTSGAYNEQFF.

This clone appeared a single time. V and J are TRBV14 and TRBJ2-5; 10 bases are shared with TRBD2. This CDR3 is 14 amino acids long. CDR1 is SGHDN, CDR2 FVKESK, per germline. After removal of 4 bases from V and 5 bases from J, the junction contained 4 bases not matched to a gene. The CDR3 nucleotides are TGTGCCAGCAGCCGTCTAGCGGGAGAGGAGACCCAGTACTTC. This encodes CASSRLAGEETQYF.

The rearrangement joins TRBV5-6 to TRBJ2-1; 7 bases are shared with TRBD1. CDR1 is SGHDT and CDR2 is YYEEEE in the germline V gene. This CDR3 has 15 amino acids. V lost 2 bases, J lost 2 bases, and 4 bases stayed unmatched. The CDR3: CASSFDREPYNEQFF. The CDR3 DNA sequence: TGTGCCAGCAGCTTTGACAGGGAACCCTACAATGAGCAGTTCTTC.

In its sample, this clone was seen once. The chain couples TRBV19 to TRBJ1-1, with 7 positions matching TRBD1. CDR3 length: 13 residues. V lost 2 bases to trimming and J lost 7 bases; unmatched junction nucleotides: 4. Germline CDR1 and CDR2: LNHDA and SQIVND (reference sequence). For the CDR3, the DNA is TGTGCCAGTAGTATAAACAGGGGTGATGAAGCTTTCTTT. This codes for CASSINRGDEAFF.

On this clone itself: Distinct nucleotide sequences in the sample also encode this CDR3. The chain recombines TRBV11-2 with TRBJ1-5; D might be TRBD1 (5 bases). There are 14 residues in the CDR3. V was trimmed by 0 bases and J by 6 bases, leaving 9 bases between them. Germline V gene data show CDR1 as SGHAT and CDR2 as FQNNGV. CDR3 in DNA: TGTGCCAGCAGCTTAGACCAGGGCGGTCAGCCCCAGCATTTT. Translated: CASSLDQGGQPQHF.

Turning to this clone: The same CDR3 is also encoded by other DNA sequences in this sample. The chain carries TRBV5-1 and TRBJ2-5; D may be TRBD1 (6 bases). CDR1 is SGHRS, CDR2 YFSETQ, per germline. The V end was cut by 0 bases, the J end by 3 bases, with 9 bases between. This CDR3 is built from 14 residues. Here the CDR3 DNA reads TGCGCCAGCAGCTTGGAAAGGGGGAAAGAGACCCAGTACTTC. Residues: CASSLERGKETQYF. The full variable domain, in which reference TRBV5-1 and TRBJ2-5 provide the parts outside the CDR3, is KAGVTQTPRYLIKTRGQQVTLSCSPISGHRSVSWYQQTPGQGLQFLFEYFSETQRNKGNFPGRFSGRQFSNSRSEMNVSTLELGDSALYLCASSLERGKETQYFGPGTRLLVL.

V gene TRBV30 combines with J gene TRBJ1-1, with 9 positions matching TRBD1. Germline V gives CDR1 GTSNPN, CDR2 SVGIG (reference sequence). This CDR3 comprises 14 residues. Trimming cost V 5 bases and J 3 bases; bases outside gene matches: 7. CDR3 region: CAWGGRTGDTEAFF. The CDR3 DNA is TGTGCCTGGGGGGGGAGGACAGGGGACACTGAAGCTTTCTTT. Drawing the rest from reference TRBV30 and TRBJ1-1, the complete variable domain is SQTIHQWPATLVQPVGSPLSLECTVEGTSNPNLYWYRQAAGRGLQLLFYSVGIGQISSEVPQNLSASRPQDRQFILSSKKLLLSDSGFYLCAWGGRTGDTEAFFGQGTRLTVV.

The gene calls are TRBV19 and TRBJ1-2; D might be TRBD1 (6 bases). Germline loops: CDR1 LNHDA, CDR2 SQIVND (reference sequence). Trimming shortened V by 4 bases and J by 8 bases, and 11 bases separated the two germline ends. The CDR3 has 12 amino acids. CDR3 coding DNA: TGTGCCAGTAGTAAGGGGGATGGAGGCTACACCTTC. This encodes CASSKGDGGYTF.

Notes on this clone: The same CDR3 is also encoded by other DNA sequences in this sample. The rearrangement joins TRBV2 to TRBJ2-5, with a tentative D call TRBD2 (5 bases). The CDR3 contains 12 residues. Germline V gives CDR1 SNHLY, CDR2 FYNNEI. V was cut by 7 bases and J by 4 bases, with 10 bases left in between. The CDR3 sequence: CASNLAGETQYF. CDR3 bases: TGTGCCAGCAACCTAGCTGGAGAGACCCAGTACTTC.

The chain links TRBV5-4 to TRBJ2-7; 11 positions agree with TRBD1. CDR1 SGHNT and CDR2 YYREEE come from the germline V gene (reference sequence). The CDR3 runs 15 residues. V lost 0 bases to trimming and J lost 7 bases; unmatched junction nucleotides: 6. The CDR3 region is CASSLDGQGAREQYF. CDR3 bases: TGTGCCAGCAGCTTGGATGGACAGGGGGCGCGTGAGCAGTACTTC.

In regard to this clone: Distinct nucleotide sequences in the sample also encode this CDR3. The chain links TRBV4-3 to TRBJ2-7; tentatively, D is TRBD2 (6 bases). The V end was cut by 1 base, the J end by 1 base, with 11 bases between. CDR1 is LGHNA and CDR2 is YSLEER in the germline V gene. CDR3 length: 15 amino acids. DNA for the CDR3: TGCGCCAGCAGCCAAGGGGCGGGGTCGTCCTACGAGCAGTACTTC. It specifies CASSQGAGSSYEQYF.

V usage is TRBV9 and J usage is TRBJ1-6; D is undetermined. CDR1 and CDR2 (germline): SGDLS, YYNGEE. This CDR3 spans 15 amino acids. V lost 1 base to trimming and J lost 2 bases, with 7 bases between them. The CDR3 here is CASSVLGTYNSPLHF. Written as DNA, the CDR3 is TGTGCCAGCAGCGTATTGGGGACCTATAATTCACCCCTCCACTTT.

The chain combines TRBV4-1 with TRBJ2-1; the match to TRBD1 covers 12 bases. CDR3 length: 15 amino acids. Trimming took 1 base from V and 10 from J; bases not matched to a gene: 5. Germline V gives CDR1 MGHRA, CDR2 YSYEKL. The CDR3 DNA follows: TGCGCCAGCAGCCAAGGGGACAGGGGGCCACGGGAGCAGTTCTTC. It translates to CASSQGDRGPREQFF.